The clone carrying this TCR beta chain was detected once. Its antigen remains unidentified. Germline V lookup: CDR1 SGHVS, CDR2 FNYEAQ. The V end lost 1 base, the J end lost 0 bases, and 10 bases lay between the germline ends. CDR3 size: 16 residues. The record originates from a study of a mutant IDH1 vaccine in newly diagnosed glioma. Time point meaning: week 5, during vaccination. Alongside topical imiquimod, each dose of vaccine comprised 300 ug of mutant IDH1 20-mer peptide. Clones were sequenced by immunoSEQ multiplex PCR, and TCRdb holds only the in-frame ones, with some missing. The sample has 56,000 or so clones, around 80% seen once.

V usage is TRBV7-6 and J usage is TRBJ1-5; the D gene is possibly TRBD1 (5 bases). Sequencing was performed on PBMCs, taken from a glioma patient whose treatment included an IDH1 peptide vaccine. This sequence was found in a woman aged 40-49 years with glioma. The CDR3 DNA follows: TGTGCCAGCAGCTTAGGGGCAGGGTTTAGCAATCAGCCCCAGCATTTT. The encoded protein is CASSLGAGFSNQPQHF. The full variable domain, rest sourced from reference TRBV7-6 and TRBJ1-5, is GAGVSQSPRYKVTKRGQDVALRCDPISGHVSLYWYRQALGQGPEFLTYFNYEAQQDKSGLPNDRFSAERPEGSISTLTIQRTEQRDSAMYRCASSLGAGFSNQPQHFGDGTRLSIL.